This TCR beta chain was observed in a study of blood T cell repertoires in COVID-19. Germline V gene sequence: CDR1 MDHEN, CDR2 SYDVKM. The CDR3 totals 14 residues. V was clipped by 5 bases and J by 4 bases; unmatched bases: 7. Generated by immunoSEQ multiplex PCR, the TCRdb table keeps only in-frame clones and is missing some. There are approximately 500,000 clones in the sample; around 87% occur only once, and approximately 1.8% lies in the top ten. The TCR sequence derives from a woman aged 40 to 49 who had recovered from COVID-19. The sequencing sample was made of PBMCs or T cells enriched from blood (not recorded which). The chain links TRBV28 to TRBJ1-2; TRBD1 agrees at 7 bases. The CDR3 region is CASSLDRALYGYTF. For the CDR3, the DNA is TGTGCCAGCAGTCTCGACAGGGCGCTCTATGGCTACACCTTC.